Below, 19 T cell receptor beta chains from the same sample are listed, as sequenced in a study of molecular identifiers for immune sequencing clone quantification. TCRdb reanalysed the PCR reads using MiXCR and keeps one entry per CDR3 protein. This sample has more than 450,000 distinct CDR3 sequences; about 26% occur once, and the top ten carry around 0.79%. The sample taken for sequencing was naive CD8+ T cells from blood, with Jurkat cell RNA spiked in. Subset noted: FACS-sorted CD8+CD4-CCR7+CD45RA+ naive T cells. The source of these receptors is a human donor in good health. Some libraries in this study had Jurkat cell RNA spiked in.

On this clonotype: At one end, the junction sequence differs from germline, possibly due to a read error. CDR3 protein: CASSQVRGARETRYF. CDR3 DNA sequence: TGCGCCAGCAGCCAAGTACGGGGGGCGCGGGAGACCCGGTACTTC. This sequence joins TRBV4-3 and TRBJ2-5; tentative D call: TRBD2 (7 bases). CDR1 and CDR2 (germline): LGHNA, YSLEER. This CDR3 has 15 amino acids.

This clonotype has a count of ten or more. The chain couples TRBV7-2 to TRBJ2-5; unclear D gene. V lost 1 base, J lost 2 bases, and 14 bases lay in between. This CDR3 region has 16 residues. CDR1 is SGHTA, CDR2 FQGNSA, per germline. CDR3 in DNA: TGTGCCAGCAGCTTAGGCTTAGACGGCCCGCAAGAGACCCAGTACTTC. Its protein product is CASSLGLDGPQETQYF.

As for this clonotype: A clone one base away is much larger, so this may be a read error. CDR3 in amino acids: CAGNGGSSGIYEQYF. CDR3 sequence (DNA): TGTGCCGGCAACGGGGGGTCCTCTGGAATCTACGAGCAGTACTTC. The chain employs TRBV7-6 and TRBJ2-7, with 7 bases identical to TRBD2. There are 15 residues in the CDR3. With 11 bases clipped from V and 3 bases from J, the junction kept 16 bases outside the gene matches. Looked up from germline, CDR1 is SGHVS and CDR2 is FNYEAQ.

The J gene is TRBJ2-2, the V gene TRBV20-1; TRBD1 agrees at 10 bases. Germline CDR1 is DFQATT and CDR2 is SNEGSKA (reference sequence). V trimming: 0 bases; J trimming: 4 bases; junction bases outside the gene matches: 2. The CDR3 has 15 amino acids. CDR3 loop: CSARDGTGATGELFF. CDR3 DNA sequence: TGCAGTGCTAGAGACGGGACAGGGGCCACCGGGGAGCTGTTTTTT.

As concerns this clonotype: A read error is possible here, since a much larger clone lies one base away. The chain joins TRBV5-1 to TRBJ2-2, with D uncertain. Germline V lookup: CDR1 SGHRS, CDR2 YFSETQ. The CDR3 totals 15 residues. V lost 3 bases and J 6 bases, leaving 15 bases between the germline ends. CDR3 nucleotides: TGCGCCAGCAGCTCGCCCCACCGCGACTCCGGGGAGCTGTTTTTT. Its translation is CASSSPHRDSGELFF.

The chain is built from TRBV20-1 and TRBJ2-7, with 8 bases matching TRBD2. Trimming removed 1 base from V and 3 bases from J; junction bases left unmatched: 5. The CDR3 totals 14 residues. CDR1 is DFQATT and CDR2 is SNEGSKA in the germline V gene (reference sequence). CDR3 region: CSARGAGGLYEQYF. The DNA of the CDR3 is TGCAGTGCTAGAGGGGCGGGAGGCCTCTACGAGCAGTACTTC.

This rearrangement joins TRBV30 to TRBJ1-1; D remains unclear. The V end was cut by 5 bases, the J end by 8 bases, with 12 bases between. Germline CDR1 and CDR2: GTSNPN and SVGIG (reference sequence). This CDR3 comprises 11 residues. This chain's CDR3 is CAWGMSWEAFF. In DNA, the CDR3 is TGTGCCTGGGGTATGTCCTGGGAAGCTTTCTTT.

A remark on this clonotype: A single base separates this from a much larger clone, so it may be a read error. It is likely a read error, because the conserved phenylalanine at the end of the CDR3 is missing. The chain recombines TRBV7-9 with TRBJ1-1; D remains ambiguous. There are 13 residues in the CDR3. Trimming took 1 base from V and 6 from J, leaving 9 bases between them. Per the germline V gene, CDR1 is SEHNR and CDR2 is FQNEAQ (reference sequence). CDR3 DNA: TGTGCCAGCAGCTTAGTCCTGGGCCCTGAAGCTTTCCTT. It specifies CASSLVLGPEAFL.

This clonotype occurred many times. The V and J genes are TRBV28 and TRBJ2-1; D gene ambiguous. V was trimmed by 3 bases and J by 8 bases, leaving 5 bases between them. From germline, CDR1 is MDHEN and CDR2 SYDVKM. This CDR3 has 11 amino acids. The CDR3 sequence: CASSLSDEQFF. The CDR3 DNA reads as TGTGCCAGCAGTTTGTCCGATGAGCAGTTCTTC.

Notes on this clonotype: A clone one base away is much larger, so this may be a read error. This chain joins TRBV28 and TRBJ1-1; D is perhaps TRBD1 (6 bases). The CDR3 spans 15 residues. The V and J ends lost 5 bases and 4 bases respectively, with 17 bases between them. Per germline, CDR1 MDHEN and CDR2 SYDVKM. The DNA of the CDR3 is TGTGCCAGCAGTCCCCCGGGGGGGCCGAGCACTGAAGCTTTCTTT. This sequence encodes CASSPPGGPSTEAFF.

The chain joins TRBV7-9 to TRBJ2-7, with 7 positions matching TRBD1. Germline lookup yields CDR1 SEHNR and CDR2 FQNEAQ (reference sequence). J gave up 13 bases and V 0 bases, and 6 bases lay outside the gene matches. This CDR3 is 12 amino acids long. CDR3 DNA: TGTGCCAGCAGCTTAGCCACGGACAGGAAATACTTC. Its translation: CASSLATDRKYF.

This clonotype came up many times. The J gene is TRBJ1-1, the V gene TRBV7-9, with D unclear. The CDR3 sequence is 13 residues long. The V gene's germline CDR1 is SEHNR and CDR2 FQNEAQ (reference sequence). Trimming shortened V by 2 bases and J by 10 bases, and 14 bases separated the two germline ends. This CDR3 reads CASSLSDVLVAFF. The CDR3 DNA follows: TGTGCCAGCAGCTTATCAGATGTGCTTGTAGCTTTCTTT.

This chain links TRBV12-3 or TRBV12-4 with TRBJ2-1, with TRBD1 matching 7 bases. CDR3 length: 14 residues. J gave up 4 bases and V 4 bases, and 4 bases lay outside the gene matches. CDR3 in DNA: TGTGCCAGCAGTTCCGTGACAGGGTACAATGAGCAGTTCTTC. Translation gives CASSSVTGYNEQFF.

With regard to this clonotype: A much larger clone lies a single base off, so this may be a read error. As DNA, the CDR3 is TGCAGCGCTATGGTGCTAAAAGTGGGATACGAGCAGTACTTC. It encodes CSAMVLKVGYEQYF. The chain combines TRBV29-1 with TRBJ2-7; D gene unclear. Trimming pared 7 bases from V and 4 bases from J, leaving 20 bases between. Germline V gene sequence: CDR1 SQVTM, CDR2 ANQGSEA. CDR3 length: 14 residues.

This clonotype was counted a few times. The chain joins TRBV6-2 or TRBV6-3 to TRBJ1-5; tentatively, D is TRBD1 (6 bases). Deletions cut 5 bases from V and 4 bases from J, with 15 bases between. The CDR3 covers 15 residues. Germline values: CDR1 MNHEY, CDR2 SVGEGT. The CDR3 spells CASSENRAGNQPQHF. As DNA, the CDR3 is TGTGCCAGCAGTGAAAACAGGGCCGGGAATCAGCCCCAGCATTTT.

The CDR3 loop reads CSVEDALAGVYNEQFF. CDR3 DNA: TGCAGCGTTGAAGATGCTCTGGCGGGGGTATACAATGAGCAGTTCTTC. V is TRBV29-1 and J is TRBJ2-1; 7 nucleotides match TRBD2. V was clipped by 0 bases and J by 4 bases; unmatched bases: 9. The germline CDR1 and CDR2 sequences are SQVTM and ANQGSEA. This CDR3 has 16 amino acids.

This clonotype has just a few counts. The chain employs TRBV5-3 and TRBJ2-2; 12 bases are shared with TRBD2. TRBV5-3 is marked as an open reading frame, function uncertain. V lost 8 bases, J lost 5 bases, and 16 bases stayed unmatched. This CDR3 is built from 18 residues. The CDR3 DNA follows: TGTGCCAGCAGCGCTTCTCTAGCGGGAGGGCTCGAGACCGGGGAGCTGTTTTTT. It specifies CASSASLAGGLETGELFF.

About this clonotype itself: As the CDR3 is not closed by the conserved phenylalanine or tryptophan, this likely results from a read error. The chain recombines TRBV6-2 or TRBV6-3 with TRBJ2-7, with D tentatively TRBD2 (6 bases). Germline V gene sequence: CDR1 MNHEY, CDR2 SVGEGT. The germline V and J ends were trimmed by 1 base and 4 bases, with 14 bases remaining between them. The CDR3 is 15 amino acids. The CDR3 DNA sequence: TGTGCCAGCAGTTACTATATAGGGACTGGATACGAGCAGTACTTA. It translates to CASSYYIGTGYEQYL.

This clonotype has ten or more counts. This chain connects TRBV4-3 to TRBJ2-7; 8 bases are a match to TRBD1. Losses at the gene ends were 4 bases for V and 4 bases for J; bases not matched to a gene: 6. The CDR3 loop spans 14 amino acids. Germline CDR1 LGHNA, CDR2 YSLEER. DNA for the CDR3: TGCGCCAGCAGCCCCGGACAGGGTGAATACGAGCAGTACTTC. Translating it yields CASSPGQGEYEQYF.